The clone carrying this T cell receptor beta chain was observed many times. V lost 1 base to trimming and J lost 7 bases, with 2 bases between them. This CDR3 is 11 amino acids long. CDR1 is SGHTA, CDR2 FQGNSA, per germline. This specimen comes from a study of human T cells and chemical hapten exposure. Study-wide background: Largely, small differences in pooled library volume made per-sample TCR yields vary.

Time point described: healthy volunteer bleed at 2 weeks. Unfractionated whole blood yielded total RNA. The library attached unique molecular identifiers to individual cDNA molecules. As handled by the study authors: A typical sample had roughly 96,000 TCRs, with about 20,000 to 750,000 overall. Via MiXCR, TCRdb re-called the RACE reads, giving one row per CDR3 protein. TCRdb's processing, not the study's, gives the V and J calls here. The sample lists approximately 33,000 distinct CDR3 sequences, 6% to 7.5% seen once, with roughly 9.2% in the top ten. This TCR came from a human donor in good health. Some clones in this sample may be carry-over from other donors' samples. Sequenced: whole blood. The chain employs TRBV7-2 and TRBJ2-1, with no clear D. The CDR3 DNA is TGTGCCAGCAGCTTAGTGAATGAGCAGTTCTTC. Protein sequence: CASSLVNEQFF.